This T cell receptor (beta chain) was sequenced in a study of cytomegalovirus exposure and HLA in healthy donors (dated by TCRdb to the late 2010s). For the wider study: An earlier analysis of fewer than 750 of the donors reported roughly 300 Gb of sequence data and about 120 million unique TCR beta sequences obtained from about 170 million T cells. All discovery cohort repertoires had been generated on a single sequencing platform. Alongside the repertoire data, information on donor age, sex, ethnicity and CMV serostatus was compiled. The genetic ancestry cluster associated with self-reported Caucasian donors included 80% to 90% of the approximately 410 genotyped donors. Among 300 to 450 genotyped donors of the cohort, an average of roughly 240,000 unique TCR beta nucleotide sequences were sequenced per donor, around 20% of them non-productive. An earlier analysis of 587 of the donors used high-throughput TCR beta sequencing to judge whether each TCR beta V gene segment behaved as functional or pseudogenic. An early release that covered about 600 HLA-typed donors contained approximately 290 gigabases of sequencing data and roughly 84 million unique TCR sequences. The study aimed to test whether cataloging public T cell receptors could reveal signatures of past pathogen exposure. The number of typed donors differed by locus: about 620-630 for A, B, C, DRB1 and DQB1; approximately 520 for DQA1; some 610 for DPA1; and about 470 for DPB1. Rather than drawing on any new phenotypic data, the later analysis identified candidate immune exposures from TCR beta sequences and the way those sequences occurred across donors. In addition to the first cohort of several hundred subjects, a separate validation cohort of over 90 different subjects was used. Using immunosequencing, the study profiled T cell repertoires from approximately 700 subjects and related those repertoires to cytomegalovirus serostatus. Both class I and class II loci were covered by HLA typing, at four-digit resolution. A later genetic analysis took genome-wide SNP genotypes for about 65% of the roughly 670 donors and used that subset as a discovery cohort. To predict cytomegalovirus infection status, the study brought together high-throughput TCR immunosequencing, statistical association of individual TCRs with disease status, and machine learning. Four to six DR-DQ haplotypes were handled as single units for association and clustering, since linkage in the cohort was strong. A later analysis re-analyzed previously published TCR beta repertoires from several hundred donors and added high-resolution HLA genotyping to study TCR occurrence patterns.

CDR1 and CDR2, looked up from the germline V gene (reference sequence), are MNHNY and SVGAGI. V trim: 7 bases; J trim: 7 bases; unmatched bases: 8. From cysteine to phenylalanine, the CDR3 is 14 amino acids long. Only the CDR3 portion is preserved as DNA: 42 bases, with reading frame beginning at the first base. The library relied on the immunoSEQ multiplex PCR assay. For the multiplex PCR, a mixture combining 60 forward primers for TCR Vbeta segments and 13 reverse primers for TCR Jbeta segments was used. The CDR3 region of rearranged TCR beta genes was amplified from genomic DNA with a multiplex PCR assay. On the Illumina HiSeq System, the amplified TCR beta libraries were sequenced as 87-base-pair reads. On the authors' methods: A later analysis tallied 75 million to 85 million unique TCR beta chains across the 666 repertoires, and some 12 million of those chains were shared by two or more donors. Raw reads were error-corrected and collapsed into unique sequences by a nearest-neighbor algorithm in which closely related sequences were merged to remove PCR and sequencing errors. To assign V, D and J gene segments, CDR3 sequences were aligned to IMGT reference sequences. For a sequence to be retained, a match of at least six nucleotides was required to both a V gene segment and a J gene segment. Rearrangements were classified as productive when the CDR3 lacked stop codons and remained in frame with V and J, and all other rearrangements were classified as non-productive. CDR3 was defined according to IMGT convention as the region running from the second conserved V-encoded cysteine to the conserved J-encoded phenylalanine. In an earlier analysis of more than 550 of the donors, sequences lacking an unambiguous match to a single V gene segment were excluded. In an earlier analysis of roughly 500 of the donors, V segments were called functional above 56.7% productive rearrangements and were called segregating when the between-donor standard deviation exceeded 5%. A statistical classification framework was developed to diagnose cytomegalovirus status using the catalog of TCR beta chain sequences. In a later analysis, TCR nucleotide sequences were compared against IMGT/GENE-DB human TR gene sequences so that V and J genes could be assigned. In a later analysis, CDR3 sequences and most-parsimonious VDJ recombination scenarios were assigned using the TCRdist pipeline. In a later analysis, every TCR beta chain was defined by the combination of its CDR3 amino acid sequence and its V-gene family, and reads without a unique V-gene family were dropped. As a way to deal with suspected cross-contamination and a sequencing artifact, a later analysis dropped roughly 620 nucleotide sequences that were highly shared and had low generation probability. In a later analysis, a clonal expansion index for each public chain was calculated from normalized within-repertoire ranks of inferred template counts. Generation probabilities in a later analysis came from a VDJ recombination model fitted to out-of-frame rearrangements, and those results were checked against IGoR. Hypergeometric tests were used in a later analysis to score TCR-TCR, TCR-HLA and TCR-CMV co-occurrence, with a repertoire-size bias correction applied to the TCR pairs. False discovery rates were estimated in a later analysis by permuting HLA or CMV assignments 20 times. A later analysis grouped co-occurring TCRs with DBSCAN, adding TCRdist sequence similarity when clustering within HLA-allele-positive subsets. Co-occurrence clustering excluded repertoires with fewer than 30,000 or more than 120,000 public chains, plus five with anomalous nucleotide sharing. Not all clones reach the TCRdb copy of this immuneACCESS table, which keeps in-frame sequences only. Checked studies attribute under half of the gap to unresolved V genes and leave the rest unexplained. Clonal size and the V and J genes are those of that table, whereas D and trimming came from the DNA. The sample table records about 160,000 clones; around 83% of these occur just once. The ten largest make up more than 7% of the sample.

As to this clone: Its target antigen remains unknown. No clone much larger than this one lies a single base away; base qualities are absent.

Findings and caveats that apply to the study as a whole: The presence/absence analyses assumed that sequencing depth was roughly uniform across donors, and that assumption may not be true. The classifier was reported to diagnose cytomegalovirus status with high specificity and sensitivity in both the original and validation cohorts. Only TCR beta chains were sequenced in this cohort, and the absence of alpha or paired-chain data limited detectable features. Because counts were too low, about 15 rarely observed V segments, including chromosome 9 orphons, were left out of the earlier analysis of 587 of the donors. A further reported finding was that TCR beta sequences accurately predicted the HLA-A and HLA-B alleles for most subjects in the first cohort. According to a later genetic analysis, donors in an Asian-associated ancestry cluster had fewer N-insertions in productive TCRs than the approximately 610-donor mean. In a later analysis, several top co-occurrence clusters were reported to appear linked to parvovirus B19, influenza, CMV and Epstein-Barr virus. An earlier analysis of roughly 570 of the donors showed that most TCR beta V segments appeared in productive rearrangements either about 87% or about 30% of the time, which broadly matched IMGT annotations. A later analysis found that HLA-associated TCR beta chains were more clonally expanded and had lower generation probabilities than equally common non-associated chains. Most CMV-associated TCR beta chains appeared to be HLA-restricted in a later analysis, and the HLA associations seemed to be driven largely by CMV exposure. Assigning TCR associations to individual alleles was difficult when HLA alleles, especially DR and DQ, strongly co-occurred. Specific HLA alleles were associated with 18,000 or so TCR beta sequences at a false discovery rate of 0.05 in a later analysis. A total of 164 TCR beta chains were listed by the study as associated with cytomegalovirus. Immune exposure information for the cohort was limited to CMV serostatus. Across donors, most TCR sequences were observed very rarely, whereas some public TCRs were present in many individuals. The authors suggested that the approach could potentially be generalized to other disease states and immunological phenotypes. Some IMGT-functional V segments, including TRBV6-2 and TRBV6-3, could not be told apart with the 87-base-pair reads, so those segments were excluded. A cluster of highly shared sequence variants was judged likely to represent a technical artifact of the sequencing pipeline. Correlated functional status among segregating V segments might reflect linkage disequilibrium, but an unknown experimental factor could not be ruled out. Because HLA typing was missing for some donors at each locus, association tests included only the typed subset. V-gene and J-gene trimming of TCR beta chains was associated with a missense DCLRE1C variant in a later genetic analysis, and the association was replicated in an independent cohort. In a later analysis, the rate of TCR association differed among HLA loci, with DRB1 alleles having the most associated TCRs and HLA-C alleles having the fewest. A few of the identified cytomegalovirus-associated TCR beta chains were confirmed in vitro to be specific for cytomegalovirus antigens.

The cohort was made up of 666 healthy bone marrow donors. All cohort members were sampled while nominally healthy, although unrecorded immune exposures were likely present. The donor tested CMV seropositive, placing the donor among the 289 seropositive members of the cohort. A peripheral blood sample was collected from each donor, and TCR beta sequencing was performed on peripheral blood mononuclear cells. The Qiagen DNeasy Blood Extraction Kit was used to extract genomic DNA from the blood cell samples. Sample: PBMCs. The sequence was collected from a male donor in good health and CMV-seropositive. The chain joins TRBV6-6 to TRBJ1-5, with 9 middle bases fitting TRBD1. CDR3 sequence: CASTLTGGRQPQHF. The nucleotide sequence reads TGTGCCAGCACCCTAACAGGGGGCAGGCAGCCCCAGCATTTT.